The clone carrying this TCR beta chain was recorded only once. Its antigen is still unknown. The sample's time point: after dendritic cell vaccination, including at tumor progression/relapse. The data stem from a study of glioma-infiltrating T cells after dendritic cell vaccination. Generated by immunoSEQ multiplex PCR, the TCRdb table keeps only in-frame clones and is missing some. The sample contains around 10,000 clones, 81% of which appear only once. Notes on the study in general: Estimated pretreatment TIL content predicted outcome after dendritic cell vaccination.

Material: blood, obtained after dendritic cell vaccination. This receptor was identified in a human donor with glioblastoma.

CDR3 in DNA: TGTGCCAGCTCACAGGAAACCAGACAGGGACGCACAGATACGCAGTATTTT. Its protein product is CASSQETRQGRTDTQYF. The V and J genes are TRBV18 and TRBJ2-3; 7 bases are shared with TRBD1. CDR1 KGHSH and CDR2 LQKENI come from the germline V gene. The V and J ends lost 4 bases and 1 base, in that order; junction bases with no gene match: 11. The CDR3 runs 17 residues.